Listed below are T cell receptor beta chains from one sample, sequenced in a study of blood T cell repertoires in COVID-19. Sequencing used immunoSEQ multiplex PCR; TCRdb keeps in-frame clones, though not all of them. The sample lists approximately 300,000 clones, 88% seen once, with under 5% in the top ten. The sample taken for sequencing was peripheral blood. The receptors come from a woman aged 45-65 years with active or convalescent COVID-19. CDR3s leave out the opening cysteine and the closing phenylalanine or tryptophan. Part of the rows lack a size; the others show once, few, many or a class for expanded clones.

NA TRBJ2-3 TRBV19 ASSFGGDTQY
once TRBJ2-1 TRBV19 ASSGSAGYRNEQF
few TRBJ1-2 TRBV28 ASSLPGQGIYGYT
NA TRBJ2-5 TRBV5-6 ASSPLPGETQY
once TRBJ1-4 TRBV4-3 ASSQFTPRTGNEKLF
NA TRBJ2-2 TRBV25-1 ASRETGTRNTGELF
NA TRBJ2-1 TRBV30 ARASEYNEQF
NA TRBJ2-6 TRBV5-1 ASSLPVSSGANVLT
NA TRBJ2-7 TRBV30 AWTGGDTQY
NA TRBJ1-1 TRBV7-6 ASSLARGVGTEAF
NA TRBJ1-1 TRBV5-6 ASSLVVNTEAF
once TRBJ1-2 TRBV28 ASRNPRTGTGYT
NA TRBJ1-3 TRBV6-2/TRBV6-3 ASSHPGQGEGTGNTIY
NA TRBJ2-2 TRBV27 ASGTGRGPGELF
NA TRBJ2-7 TRBV30 AWSWDIYEQY
NA TRBJ1-2 TRBV19 ASSTQTGGGYT
once TRBJ1-2 TRBV3-1/TRBV3-2 ASSQATETFYGYT
NA TRBJ1-2 TRBV18 ASSPQVEDFYGYT
NA TRBJ2-2 TRBV7-2 ASSLRRTGELF
NA TRBJ2-1 TRBV10-3 AIRPVGGSYNEQF
NA TRBJ1-1 TRBV6-2/TRBV6-3 ASSRQVGTEAF
NA TRBJ2-3 TRBV27 ASSLSSRFSDKREY
NA TRBJ1-1 TRBV11-1 ASSLGPGGTEAF
NA TRBJ2-5 TRBV6-1 ASSEVSGGEETQY
NA TRBJ2-5 TRBV9 ASSVLDQETQY
NA TRBJ1-1 TRBV7-2 ASSFLRDSLYEAF
NA TRBJ1-2 TRBV19 ASSPITLGGGYGYT
NA TRBJ2-7 TRBV23-1 ASILPGQGASEQY
NA TRBJ2-1 TRBV9 ASSGGPGLGVGEQF
once TRBJ1-4 TRBV30 AWSAQTGEKLF
few TRBJ1-1 TRBV18 ASSYGQGGTEAF
once TRBJ1-6 TRBV27 ASRIQGASYNSPLH
NA TRBJ1-5 TRBV9 ASSAGVGALNQPQH
NA TRBJ2-2 TRBV30 AWSVRIRDTQVRGELF
NA TRBJ2-2 TRBV5-1 ASSQGATPGELF
NA TRBJ1-2 TRBV19 ASSDPSDSPLFGGYT
NA TRBJ1-5 TRBV4-2 ASSRGQVNQPQH
medium-sized TRBJ1-4 TRBV5-1 ASSSGTGQSNEKLF
NA TRBJ2-5 TRBV4-1 ASSQASERRETQY
once TRBJ1-5 TRBV4-3 ASSQRAGNQPQH
few TRBJ1-2 TRBV30 AWDRGHGYT
NA TRBJ1-2 TRBV10-3 AISEPGDYGYT
NA TRBJ1-3 TRBV5-1 ASSLASAGMGNTIY
NA TRBJ2-1 TRBV9 ASSVALAGVDNEQF
NA TRBJ2-2 TRBV11-2 ASNRQGAKGTGELF
NA TRBJ2-5 TRBV5-1 ASRLDSFGETQY
once TRBJ1-1 TRBV21-1 ASSDLRVRTEAF
NA TRBJ1-2 TRBV6-5 ASSPTLVVSYGYT
NA TRBJ1-5 TRBV5-6 ASSNGQGLYSNQPQH
NA TRBJ2-7 TRBV27 ASSLLAGQGGYEQY